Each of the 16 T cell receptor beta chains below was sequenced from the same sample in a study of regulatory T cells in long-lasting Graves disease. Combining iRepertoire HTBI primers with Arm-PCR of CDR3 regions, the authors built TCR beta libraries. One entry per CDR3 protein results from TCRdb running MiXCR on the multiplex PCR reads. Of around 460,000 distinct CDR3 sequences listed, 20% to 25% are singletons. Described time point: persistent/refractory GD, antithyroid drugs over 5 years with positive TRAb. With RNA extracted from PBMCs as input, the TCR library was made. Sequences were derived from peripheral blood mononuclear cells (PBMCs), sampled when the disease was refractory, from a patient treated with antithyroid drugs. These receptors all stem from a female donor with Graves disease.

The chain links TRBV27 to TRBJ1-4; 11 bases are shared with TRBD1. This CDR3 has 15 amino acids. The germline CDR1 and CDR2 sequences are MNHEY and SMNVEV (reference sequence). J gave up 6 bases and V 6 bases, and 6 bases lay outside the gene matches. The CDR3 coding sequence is TGTGCCAGCAGCTCTTGGGACAGGGGGGATGAAAAACTGTTTTTT. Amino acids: CASSSWDRGDEKLFF. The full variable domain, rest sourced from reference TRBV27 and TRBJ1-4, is EAQVTQNPRYLITVTGKKLTVTCSQNMNHEYMSWYRQDPGLGLRQIYYSMNVEVTDKGDVPEGYKVSRKEKRNFPLILESPSPNQTSLYFCASSSWDRGDEKLFFGSGTQLSVL.

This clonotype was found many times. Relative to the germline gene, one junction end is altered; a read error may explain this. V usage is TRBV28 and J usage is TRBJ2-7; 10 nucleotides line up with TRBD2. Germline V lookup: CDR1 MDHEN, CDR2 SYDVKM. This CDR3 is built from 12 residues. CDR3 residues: CASSFVTSGTSF. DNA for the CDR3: TGTGCCAGCAGTTTTGTCACTAGCGGGACCAGCTTC. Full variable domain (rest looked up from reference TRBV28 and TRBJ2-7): DVKVTQSSRYLVKRTGEKVFLECVQDMDHENMFWYRQDPGLGLRLIYFSYDVKMKEKGDIPEGYSVSREKKERFSLILESASTNQTSMYLCASSFVTSGTSFGPGTRLTVT.

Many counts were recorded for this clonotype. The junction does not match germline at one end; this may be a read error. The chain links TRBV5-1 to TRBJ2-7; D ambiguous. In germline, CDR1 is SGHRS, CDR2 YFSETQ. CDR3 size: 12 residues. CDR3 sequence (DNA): TGTGCCAGCAGCCTTACACGCTACGAGCAGTACTTC. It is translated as CASSLTRYEQYF.

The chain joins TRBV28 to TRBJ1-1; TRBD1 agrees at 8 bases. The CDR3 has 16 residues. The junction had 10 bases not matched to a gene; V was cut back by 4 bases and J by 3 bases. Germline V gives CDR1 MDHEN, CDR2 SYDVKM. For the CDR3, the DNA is TGTGCCAGCAGTTCCCTCCAGGGGGCTTTGGACACTGAAGCTTTCTTT. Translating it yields CASSSLQGALDTEAFF.

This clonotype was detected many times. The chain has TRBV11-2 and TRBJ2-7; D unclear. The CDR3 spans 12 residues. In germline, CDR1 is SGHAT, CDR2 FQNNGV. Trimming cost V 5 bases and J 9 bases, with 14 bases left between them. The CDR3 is CASSPFPNAQYF. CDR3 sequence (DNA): TGTGCCAGCAGCCCTTTCCCTAACGCGCAGTACTTC.

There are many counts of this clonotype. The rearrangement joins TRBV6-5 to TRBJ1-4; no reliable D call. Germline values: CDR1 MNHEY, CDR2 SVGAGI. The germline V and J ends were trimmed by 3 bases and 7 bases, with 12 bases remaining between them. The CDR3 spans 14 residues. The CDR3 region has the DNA TGTGCCAGCAGTTATTTCCAGCGGAGTGAAAAACTGTTTTTT. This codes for CASSYFQRSEKLFF.

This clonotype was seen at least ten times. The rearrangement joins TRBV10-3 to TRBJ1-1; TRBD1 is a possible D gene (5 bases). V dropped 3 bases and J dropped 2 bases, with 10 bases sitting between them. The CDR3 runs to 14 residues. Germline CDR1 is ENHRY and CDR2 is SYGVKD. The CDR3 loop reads CAISDGTQNTEAFF. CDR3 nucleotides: TGTGCCATCAGTGACGGGACGCAAAACACTGAAGCTTTCTTT.

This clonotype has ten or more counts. The CDR3 loop is CASTEGDYRTQHF. CDR3 in DNA: TGTGCCAGCACCGAGGGGGACTATAGGACCCAGCATTTT. The genes are TRBV2 and TRBJ1-5, with D perhaps TRBD1 (6 bases). This CDR3 has 13 residues. Germline V CDR1 and CDR2: SNHLY, FYNNEI. The V end lost 7 bases, the J end lost 11 bases, and 18 bases lay between the germline ends.

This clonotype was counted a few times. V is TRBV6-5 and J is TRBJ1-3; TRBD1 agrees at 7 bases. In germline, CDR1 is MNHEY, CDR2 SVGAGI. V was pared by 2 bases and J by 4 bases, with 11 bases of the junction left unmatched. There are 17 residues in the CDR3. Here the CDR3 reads CASSYRLTGPRGNTIYF. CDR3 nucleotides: TGTGCCAGCAGTTACCGCCTGACAGGGCCGAGGGGAAACACCATATATTTT.

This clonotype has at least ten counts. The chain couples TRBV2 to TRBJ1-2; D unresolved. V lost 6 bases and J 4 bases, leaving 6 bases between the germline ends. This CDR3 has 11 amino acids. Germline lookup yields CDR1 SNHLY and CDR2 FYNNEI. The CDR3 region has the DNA TGTGCCAGCAGCACTACCTATGGCTACACCTTC. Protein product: CASSTTYGYTF.

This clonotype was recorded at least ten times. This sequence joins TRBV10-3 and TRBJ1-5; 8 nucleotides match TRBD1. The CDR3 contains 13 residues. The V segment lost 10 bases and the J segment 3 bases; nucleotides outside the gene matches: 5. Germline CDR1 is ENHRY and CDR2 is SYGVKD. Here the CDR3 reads CATKGQDNQPQHF. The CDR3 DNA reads TGTGCCACCAAGGGACAGGACAATCAGCCCCAGCATTTT.

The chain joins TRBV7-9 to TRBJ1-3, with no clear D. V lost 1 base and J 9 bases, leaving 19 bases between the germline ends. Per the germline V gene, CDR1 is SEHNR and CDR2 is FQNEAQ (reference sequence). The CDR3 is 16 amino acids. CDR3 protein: CASSLGSPGYPGTIYF. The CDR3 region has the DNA TGTGCCAGCAGCTTAGGTTCGCCAGGTTATCCGGGCACCATATATTTT.

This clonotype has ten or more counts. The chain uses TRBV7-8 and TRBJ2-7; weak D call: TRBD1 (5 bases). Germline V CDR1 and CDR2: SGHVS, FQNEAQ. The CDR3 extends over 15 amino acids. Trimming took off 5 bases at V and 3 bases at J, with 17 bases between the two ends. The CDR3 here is CASSPRAPGSYEQYF. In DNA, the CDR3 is TGTGCCAGCAGCCCCAGGGCCCCGGGTAGCTACGAGCAGTACTTC. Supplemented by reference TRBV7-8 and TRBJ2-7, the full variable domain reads GAGVSQSPRYKVAKRGQDVALRCDPISGHVSLFWYQQALGQGPEFLTYFQNEAQLDKSGLPSDRFFAERPEGSVSTLKIQRTQQEDSAVYLCASSPRAPGSYEQYFGPGTRLTVT.

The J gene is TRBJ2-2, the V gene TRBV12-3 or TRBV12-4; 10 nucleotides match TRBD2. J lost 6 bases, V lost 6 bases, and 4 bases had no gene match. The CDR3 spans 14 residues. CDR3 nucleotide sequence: TGTGCCAGCAGCTCAGCGGGGGGGGCCGGGGAGCTGTTTTTT. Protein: CASSSAGGAGELFF.

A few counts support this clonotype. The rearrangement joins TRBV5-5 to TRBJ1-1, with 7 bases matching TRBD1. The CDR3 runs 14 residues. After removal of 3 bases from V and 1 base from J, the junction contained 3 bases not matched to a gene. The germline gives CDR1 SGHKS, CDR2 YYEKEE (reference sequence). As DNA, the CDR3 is TGTGCCAGCAGCTGGGGACAGAGGAACACTGAAGCTTTCTTT. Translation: CASSWGQRNTEAFF.

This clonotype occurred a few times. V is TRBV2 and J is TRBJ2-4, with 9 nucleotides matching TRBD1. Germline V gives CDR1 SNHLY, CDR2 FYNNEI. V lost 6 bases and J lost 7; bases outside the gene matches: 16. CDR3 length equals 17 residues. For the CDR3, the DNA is TGTGCCAGCAGCGTAATTCTTACCACAGGGGGCCGGAACATTCAGTACTTC. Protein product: CASSVILTTGGRNIQYF.